The following is a T cell receptor (beta chain) sequence with its context. The conserved phenylalanine or tryptophan normally closing the CDR3 is absent here, so this likely arose from a read error. The sequenced template was RNA, covering the TCR beta CDR3 region. First-round RT-PCR relied on HTBI primers, and a second-round multiplex PCR came next. A single record per CDR3 protein comes from TCRdb applying MiXCR to the multiplex PCR reads. The sample carries under 250,000 distinct CDR3 sequences, 20% to 25% recorded once. The data derive from a study of Graves' ophthalmopathy and Graves' hyperthyroidism. Material: peripheral blood. This TCR came from a woman in her fifties or sixties with Graves' ophthalmopathy.

CDR3 residues: CASSYDTGYGYTL. The CDR3 DNA is TGTGCCAGCAGTTACGACACGGGCTATGGCTACACCCTC. The V call is TRBV6-5, the J call TRBJ1-2; D uncertain. The CDR3 is made up of 13 amino acids. Germline V CDR1 and CDR2: MNHEY, SVGAGI. V was shortened by 2 bases and J by 4 bases, with 8 bases between the two germline ends.